The present entry profiles one TCR beta chain with its context. Its antigen specificity is not known. No per-base quality is available; no much larger clone lies one base away. The cohort comprised fewer than 700 healthy bone marrow donors. All cohort members were sampled while nominally healthy, although unrecorded immune exposures were likely present. The donor tested CMV seropositive and was one of the 289 seropositive cohort members. A peripheral blood sample was provided by each donor, and peripheral blood mononuclear cells were used for TCR beta sequencing. The Qiagen DNeasy Blood Extraction Kit was used to extract genomic DNA from the blood cell samples. The sample is drawn from a study of cytomegalovirus exposure and HLA in healthy donors listed by TCRdb under 2017. In the study overall: In an earlier analysis of fewer than 750 of the donors, around 290 Gb of sequence data and 90 million to 120 million unique TCR beta sequences from about 179 million T cells were reported. An early release that covered about 600 HLA-typed donors contained approximately 300 gigabases of sequencing data and tens of millions of unique TCR sequences. Among the roughly 400 genotyped donors, 81% belonged to the genetic ancestry cluster associated with self-reported Caucasian donors. The study aimed to test whether signatures of past pathogen exposure could be identified by cataloging public T cell receptors. The T cell repertoires of under 750 subjects were profiled by immunosequencing and related to cytomegalovirus serostatus. A separate validation cohort of over a hundred different subjects was used in addition to the approximately 700-subject first cohort. To predict cytomegalovirus infection status, the study brought together high-throughput TCR immunosequencing, statistical association of individual TCRs with disease status, and machine learning. To study patterns of TCR occurrence, a later analysis re-analyzed previously published TCR beta repertoires from 666 donors and added high-resolution HLA genotyping. In the later analysis, no new phenotypic data were used to find candidate immune exposures; instead, reliance was placed on TCR beta sequences and their occurrence across donors. An earlier analysis of 587 of the donors applied high-throughput TCR beta sequencing to assess whether each TCR beta V gene segment acted as functional or pseudogenic. Donor age, sex, ethnicity and CMV serostatus were collected together with the repertoire data. A later genetic analysis took genome-wide SNP genotypes for about 65% of the 666 donors and used that subset as a discovery cohort. All discovery cohort repertoires had been generated using a single sequencing platform. Class I and class II HLA loci were covered by the typing at four-digit resolution. Typing coverage varied by locus: about 620-640 donors for A, B, C, DRB1 and DQB1; some 520 for DQA1; over 600 for DPA1; roughly 470 for DPB1. Roughly 5 DR-DQ haplotypes were handled as single units for association and clustering, since linkage in the cohort was strong. Among some 400 genotyped donors of the cohort, an average of approximately 240,000 unique TCR beta nucleotide sequences was sequenced per donor, of which about 18% were non-productive. General study outcomes and caveats: Across donors, most TCR sequences were observed very rarely, whereas some public TCRs were present in many individuals. Cytomegalovirus status was reported to be diagnosed by the classifier with high specificity and sensitivity in both the original and validation cohorts. According to a later analysis, parvovirus B19, influenza, CMV and Epstein-Barr virus appeared linked to several top co-occurrence clusters. According to a later analysis, most CMV-associated TCR beta chains appeared to be HLA-restricted, and the HLA associations seemed to be driven largely by CMV exposure. HLA typing was unavailable for some donors at each locus, so association tests used only the typed subset. In the study, about 150 TCR beta chains were listed as associated with cytomegalovirus. Linkage disequilibrium might explain the correlated functional status among segregating V segments, but an unknown experimental factor could not be ruled out. For the cohort, immune exposure information was limited to CMV serostatus. In a later analysis, the rate of TCR association differed among HLA loci, with DRB1 alleles having the most associated TCRs and HLA-C alleles having the fewest. In this cohort, only TCR beta chains were sequenced, and detectable features were limited by the absence of alpha or paired-chain data. A later genetic analysis reported fewer N-insertions in productive TCRs among donors in an Asian-associated ancestry cluster than the roughly 700-donor mean. A further reported finding was that TCR beta sequences accurately predicted the HLA-A and HLA-B alleles for most subjects in the first cohort. At a false discovery rate of 0.05, a later analysis linked about 17,000 TCR beta sequences to specific HLA alleles. About 17 rarely observed V segments, including chromosome 9 orphons, were excluded from the earlier analysis of some 590 of the donors because counts were too low. A later genetic analysis associated a missense DCLRE1C variant with V-gene and J-gene trimming of TCR beta chains, and an independent cohort replicated the association. When HLA alleles, especially DR and DQ, strongly co-occurred, TCR associations were difficult to assign to individual alleles. The authors suggested that the approach could potentially be generalized to other disease states and immunological phenotypes. A cluster of highly shared sequence variants was judged likely to be a technical artifact of the sequencing pipeline. A later analysis found that HLA-associated TCR beta chains were more clonally expanded and had lower generation probabilities than equally common non-associated chains. Broadly in line with IMGT annotations, most TCR beta V segments showed up in productive rearrangements about 90% or about 30% of the time in an earlier analysis of 587 of the donors. Presence/absence analyses assumed roughly uniform sequencing depth across donors, an assumption that may not hold. Three of the identified cytomegalovirus-associated TCR beta chains were confirmed in vitro to be specific for cytomegalovirus antigens.

Library generation was performed with the immunoSEQ multiplex PCR assay. For the multiplex PCR, a mixture combining 60 forward primers for TCR Vbeta segments and 13 reverse primers for TCR Jbeta segments was used. A multiplex PCR assay on genomic DNA amplified the CDR3 region of rearranged TCR beta genes. Amplified TCR beta libraries were sequenced as 87-base-pair reads on the Illumina HiSeq System. On the study's bioinformatics: In a later analysis, 77 million or so unique TCR beta chains were counted across the roughly 700 repertoires, and about 9.9 million of these chains were shared by at least two donors. A nearest-neighbor algorithm error-corrected the raw reads and collapsed the reads into unique sequences, merging closely related sequences to remove PCR and sequencing errors. V, D and J gene segments were assigned by aligning CDR3 sequences to IMGT reference sequences. For a sequence to be retained, at least a six-nucleotide match to both a V gene segment and a J gene segment was required. Rearrangements were called productive when the CDR3 lacked stop codons and stayed in frame with V and J; all others were non-productive. CDR3 was defined by IMGT convention, running from the second conserved V-encoded cysteine to the conserved J-encoded phenylalanine. Sequences without an unambiguous match to a single V gene segment were excluded from the earlier analysis of approximately 600 of the donors. An earlier analysis of under 750 of the donors called V segments functional above 56.7% productive rearrangements and segregating when the between-donor standard deviation exceeded 5%. A statistical classification framework was developed to diagnose cytomegalovirus status using the catalog of TCR beta chain sequences. V and J gene assignment, in a later analysis, came from comparing TCR nucleotide sequences with IMGT/GENE-DB human TR gene sequences. The TCRdist pipeline was used in a later analysis to assign CDR3 sequences and most-parsimonious VDJ recombination scenarios. In a later analysis, every TCR beta chain was defined by the combination of its CDR3 amino acid sequence and its V-gene family, and reads without a unique V-gene family were dropped. In a later analysis, around 600 highly shared, low-generation-probability nucleotide sequences were removed to address suspected cross-contamination and a sequencing artifact. For each public chain, a later analysis derived a clonal expansion index from normalized ranks of inferred template counts within each repertoire. Generation probabilities in a later analysis came from a VDJ recombination model fitted to out-of-frame rearrangements, and those results were checked against IGoR. Hypergeometric tests were used in a later analysis to score TCR-TCR, TCR-HLA and TCR-CMV co-occurrence, with a repertoire-size bias correction applied to the TCR pairs. A later analysis estimated false discovery rates by permuting HLA or CMV assignments 20 times. In a later analysis, co-occurring TCRs were grouped using DBSCAN, and TCRdist sequence similarity was added for clustering within HLA-allele-positive subsets. Repertoires with fewer than 30,000 or more than 120,000 public chains were left out of co-occurrence clustering, as were a few repertoires with anomalous nucleotide sharing. The table comes from immuneACCESS by way of TCRdb, which keeps in-frame sequences with V and J called. Part of the clones is missing from these tables; in studies checked, under half for an unresolved V gene and the rest for unknown reasons. V and J calls plus clone size are reproduced from that table; the DNA served to infer D and trimming. The sample data list roughly 130,000 clones, and 74% of these were observed just once. The ten top clones hold nearly 6% of the sample.

Sequencing input: PBMCs. The sequence was obtained from a woman aged 50 to 60 in good health and CMV-seropositive.

The DNA sequence is as follows: TGTGCCAGTAGTATTGCTAGCGCGGAGACAGATACGCAGTATTTT. The resulting protein is CASSIASAETDTQYF. The receptor chain draws on TRBV19 and TRBJ2-3; tentative D gene TRBD2, with 6 bases matching. From the cysteine up to the phenylalanine, the CDR3 has a length of 15 residues. Left in the record is the CDR3 DNA by itself, 45 bases read in frame from the first base. CDR1 LNHDA and CDR2 SQIVND are derived from the germline V gene (reference sequence). The junction carries 13 bases between V and J, which are trimmed by 3 bases and 3 bases respectively.